These T cell receptor beta chains were read from a single sample in a study of T cell repertoires in cytomegalovirus infection. TCRdb redid the calling of the reads with MiXCR, one entry per CDR3 protein. The sample has 45,000 to 65,000 distinct CDR3 sequences; around a fifth are singletons. No antigens are known for them. The sequencing here drew on CD8+ T cells from cultured PBMCs, taken from culture after CMV antigen stimulation. The receptor source for this set is a human donor in good health (CMV status not recorded). Some clones in this sample may be carry-over from other donors' samples. CDR3s leave out the opening cysteine and the closing phenylalanine or tryptophan.

j_call v_call cdr3_aa
TRBJ2-7 TRBV7-7 ASSPAQGYEQY
TRBJ1-1 TRBV7-2 ASSLTGETEAF
TRBJ2-5 TRBV29-1 SVGSLTSGVKTQY
TRBJ1-6 TRBV19 ASSNLDRGGNSPLH
TRBJ2-1 TRBV27 ASIFYNEQF
TRBJ1-5 TRBV6-5 ASSLGQKNQPQH
TRBJ2-3 TRBV7-6 ASSLALASTDTQY
TRBJ1-1 TRBV7-8 ASSPPTALNTEAF
TRBJ1-1 TRBV7-8 ASREGSMNTEAF
TRBJ1-1 TRBV12-3/TRBV12-4 ASYTQGAPRANTEAF
TRBJ1-1 TRBV5-5 ASSVPATNTEAF
TRBJ2-7 TRBV6-1 ASSPLTGTDIYEQY
TRBJ2-7 TRBV12-3/TRBV12-4 ASSPTGTDDHEQY
TRBJ1-5 TRBV19 ASSIVGVDQPQH
TRBJ2-7 TRBV4-3 ASSQGTGRGYEQY
TRBJ2-1 TRBV7-2 ASSLRLAGESSYNEQF
TRBJ1-6 TRBV20-1 SAKDESSYNSPLH
TRBJ2-3 TRBV6-2/TRBV6-3 ASSYKSGRNLRTDTQY
TRBJ2-7 TRBV12-3/TRBV12-4 ASSGQGKVYEQY
TRBJ1-6 TRBV9 ASSVGYRGLNSPLH
TRBJ1-5 TRBV19 ASSGDRGLSYSNQPQH
TRBJ2-1 TRBV5-6 ASSLGGAFYNEQF
TRBJ1-6 TRBV7-8 ASSGAGEGNSPLH
TRBJ1-6 TRBV4-2 ASSQDPGAAINSPLH
TRBJ1-1 TRBV25-1 ASSESEGADTEAF
TRBJ1-2 TRBV7-9 ASSYGQARTNYGYT
TRBJ1-2 TRBV7-9 ASSLGPDSNSYGYT
TRBJ2-3 TRBV7-3 ASSPSDRWSDTQY
TRBJ1-5 TRBV19 ASSNQGYQPQH
TRBJ1-5 TRBV27 ASSLFAYSNQPQH
TRBJ1-5 TRBV15 ATRGGVGTDSNQPQH
TRBJ2-5 TRBV7-2 ASSLGRWTSGGGETQY
TRBJ1-1 TRBV7-2 ASSLRPGYTEAF
TRBJ2-7 TRBV6-5 ASGLRAGYEQY
TRBJ1-2 TRBV6-1 ASSEVPET
TRBJ2-1 TRBV6-2/TRBV6-3 ASSLTHNEQF
TRBJ1-1 TRBV4-1 ASSHLDRGMNTEAF
TRBJ1-1 TRBV11-2 ASSLGQGMAEAF
TRBJ2-3 TRBV20-1 SAPRGEEADTQY
TRBJ1-1 TRBV12-3/TRBV12-4 ASNLQGLAEAF
TRBJ1-1 TRBV14 ASSLDRMNTEAF
TRBJ2-5 TRBV7-9 ASSPSGGLETQY
TRBJ2-1 TRBV7-2 ASSLRGDEQF
TRBJ2-2 TRBV7-2 ASSLSHGTKLTGELF
TRBJ1-1 TRBV6-2/TRBV6-3 ASRYRGDYSEAF
TRBJ2-7 TRBV27 ASSPLGGLSYEQY
TRBJ2-3 TRBV7-8 ASSSGPRKQY